This T cell receptor (beta chain) originates from a study of cytomegalovirus exposure and HLA in healthy donors. About this clone itself: Its antigen is still unknown.

V lost 2 bases and J lost 6; bases outside the gene matches: 8. Germline V gene lookup returns CDR1 WSHSY and CDR2 SAAADI. The CDR3 runs to 15 residues. Whole-study results and caveats: Despite most TCR sequences being rare, some public TCRs occurred in many donors.

Sequenced by immunoSEQ multiplex PCR; TCRdb stores in-frame clones only, minus some. This table holds 75,000 to 90,000 clones, about 95% found once. The donors were in the approximately 130-subject validation cohort; that cohort was separate from the roughly 730-subject first cohort. This chain joins TRBV10-2 and TRBJ2-7, with 9 bases lining up with TRBD2. Sequencing was carried out using PBMCs. The sequence was collected from a man aged 18 to 29 in good health and CMV-seropositive. The CDR3 DNA follows: TGCGCCAGCAGTGAGAGGGTAGCGGGAGAAGCCGAGCAGTACTTC. Amino acids: CASSERVAGEAEQYF.